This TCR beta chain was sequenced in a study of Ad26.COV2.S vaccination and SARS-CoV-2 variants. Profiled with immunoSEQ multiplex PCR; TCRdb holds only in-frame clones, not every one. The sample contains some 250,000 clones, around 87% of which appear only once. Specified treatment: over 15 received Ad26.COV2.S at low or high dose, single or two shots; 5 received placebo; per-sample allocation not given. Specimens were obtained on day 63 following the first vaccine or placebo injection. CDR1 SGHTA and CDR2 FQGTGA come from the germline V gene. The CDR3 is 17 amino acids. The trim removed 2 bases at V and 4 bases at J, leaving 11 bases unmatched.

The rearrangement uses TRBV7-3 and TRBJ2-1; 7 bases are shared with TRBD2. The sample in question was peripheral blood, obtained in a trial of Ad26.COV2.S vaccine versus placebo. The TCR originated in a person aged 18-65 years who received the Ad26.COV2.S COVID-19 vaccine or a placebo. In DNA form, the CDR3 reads TGTGCCAGCAGCTTAGTTGGGGTCAGGACTAGTTACAATGAGCAGTTCTTC. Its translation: CASSLVGVRTSYNEQFF.